This T cell receptor beta chain was profiled in a study of T cells in Graves' hyperthyroidism and ophthalmopathy. Germline CDR1 and CDR2: ENHRY and SYGVKD. The CDR3 is made up of 13 amino acids. With V trimmed by 9 bases and J by 8 bases, 12 bases remained unmatched. The CDR3 regions of TCR beta were amplified from RNA transcripts. TCR CDR3 regions were first amplified by RT-PCR with HTBI primers. TCRdb fed the multiplex PCR reads into MiXCR, producing one record per CDR3 protein. The table records fewer than 550,000 distinct CDR3 sequences, about 15% of them present only once. In this sample, this clonotype turned up many times.

What was sequenced was blood. This TCR came from a woman under 30 with Graves' hyperthyroidism. The gene calls are TRBV10-3 and TRBJ1-1; TRBD1 matches at 7 bases. The CDR3 DNA follows: TGTGCCATGGGGGACAGCAGCACCACAGAAGCTTTCTTT. This sequence encodes CAMGDSSTTEAFF.